Presented here are 23 T cell receptor beta chains from one specimen sequenced in a study of cytomegalovirus exposure and HLA in healthy donors. PCR was performed using 60 Vbeta and 13 Jbeta primers. Produced via immunoSEQ multiplex PCR; TCRdb's table is partial and in-frame only. The sample lists about 90,000 clones, around 85% seen once, with about 2.1% in the top ten. The sequenced material came from PBMCs. These receptors all come from a man between 18 and 29 years old in good health and CMV-seronegative.

The chain couples TRBV10-2 to TRBJ2-1; D might be TRBD2 (6 bases). CDR1 is WSHSY, CDR2 SAAADI, per germline. V shed 1 base and J shed 5 bases, with 6 bases lying between them. This CDR3 has 13 residues. This chain's CDR3 is CASSEWRDNEQFF. The CDR3 DNA reads as TGCGCCAGCAGTGAGTGGAGGGACAATGAGCAGTTCTTC.

The chain combines TRBV30 with TRBJ2-7; 9 bases agree with TRBD1. The germline V gene has CDR1 GTSNPN and CDR2 SVGIG (reference sequence). This CDR3 contains 14 residues. The V gene end was trimmed by 4 bases and the J gene end by 3 bases; junction bases not matched to a gene: 7. Written as DNA, the CDR3 is TGTGCCTGGACCCCTCCGGGACAGGGCTACGAGCAGTACTTC. Translated, it gives CAWTPPGQGYEQYF.

The V and J genes are TRBV7-8 and TRBJ1-1; the D is unclear. V lost 1 base and J lost 1, with 4 bases in between. This CDR3 is 13 amino acids long. In germline, CDR1 is SGHVS, CDR2 FQNEAQ. The CDR3 sequence: CASSLVRNTEAFF. The CDR3 nucleotides read TGTGCCAGCAGCTTAGTGCGGAACACTGAAGCTTTCTTT.

This chain links TRBV9 with TRBJ2-5; 11 bases line up with TRBD2. The CDR3 covers 15 residues. CDR1 is SGDLS, CDR2 YYNGEE, per germline. Trimming cost V 4 bases and J 4 bases; bases outside gene matches: 6. The CDR3 is CASSIAGGLAETQYF. The DNA of the CDR3 is TGTGCCAGCAGCATAGCGGGAGGGCTGGCAGAGACCCAGTACTTC.

The chain is built from TRBV7-2 and TRBJ2-1; D unclear. Germline CDR1 is SGHTA and CDR2 is FQGNSA. V was cut by 2 bases and J by 15 bases, with 11 bases left in between. CDR3 length: 11 residues. The CDR3 loop is CASSLTTSRFF. The CDR3 coding sequence is TGTGCCAGCAGCTTAACTACGTCCCGGTTCTTC. The variable domain in full, with the rest retrieved from reference TRBV7-2 and TRBJ2-1, is GAGVSQSPSNKVTEKGKDVELRCDPISGHTALYWYRQSLGQGLEFLIYFQGNSAPDKSGLPSDRFSAERTGGSVSTLTIQRTQQEDSAVYLCASSLTTSRFFGPGTRLTVL.

The chain has TRBV19 and TRBJ1-1; tentative D call: TRBD1 (5 bases). Germline V gene lookup returns CDR1 LNHDA and CDR2 SQIVND (reference sequence). Trimming took off 3 bases at V and 4 bases at J, with 9 bases between the two ends. This CDR3 has 13 amino acids. This CDR3 is CASSMGRITEAFF. The CDR3 nucleotides read TGTGCCAGTAGTATGGGGCGGATCACTGAAGCTTTCTTT.

CDR3 in DNA: TGTGCCAGCAGTTCCCCCCTGGGACTAGCGAATTACAATGAGCAGTTCTTC. This encodes CASSSPLGLANYNEQFF. The rearrangement joins TRBV28 to TRBJ2-1; the match to TRBD2 covers 10 bases. Germline CDR1 MDHEN, CDR2 SYDVKM. V lost 4 bases and J lost 4; bases outside the gene matches: 10. The CDR3 extends over 17 amino acids.

This clone has just one count. This chain links TRBV25-1 with TRBJ1-5; 10 bases line up with TRBD1. Trimming cost V 5 bases and J 2 bases; bases outside gene matches: 6. Germline lookup yields CDR1 MGHDK and CDR2 SYGVNS. CDR3 size: 16 residues. CDR3 nucleotides: TGTGCCAGCAGTCCCCGGGACAGGGGCGGCAATCAGCCCCAGCATTTT. Encoded protein: CASSPRDRGGNQPQHF.

This chain joins TRBV6-6 and TRBJ2-3; TRBD1 is a possible D gene (6 bases). V was cut by 0 bases and J by 0 bases, with 10 bases left in between. This CDR3 has 16 residues. Germline CDR1 MNHNY, CDR2 SVGAGI (reference sequence). The CDR3 spells CASSYSWTASTDTQYF. In nucleotides, the CDR3 is TGTGCCAGCAGTTACTCGTGGACAGCAAGCACAGATACGCAGTATTTT.

V and J are TRBV28 and TRBJ2-1, with 9 bases lining up with TRBD2. This CDR3 comprises 18 residues. V gave up 10 bases and J gave up 0 bases; unmatched junction bases: 16. From germline, CDR1 is MDHEN and CDR2 SYDVKM. The CDR3 sequence is CATYTSGLSRSSYNEQFF. The DNA for the CDR3 is TGTGCCACCTACACTAGCGGGCTATCTAGGAGCTCCTACAATGAGCAGTTCTTC.

CDR3 nucleotides: TGTGCCAGCAGCCAAGATCTGGCAGGGTATCAGCCCCAGCATTTT. Translation gives CASSQDLAGYQPQHF. The chain couples TRBV4-2 to TRBJ1-5; D is possibly TRBD1 (5 bases). CDR3 length equals 15 residues. CDR1 LGHNA and CDR2 YNFKEQ come from the germline V gene. V was shortened by 0 bases and J by 5 bases, with 11 bases between the two germline ends.

This clone was recorded only once. The chain recombines TRBV7-2 with TRBJ2-1, with D unclear. The germline V gene encodes CDR1 SGHTA and CDR2 FQGNSA. Trimming pared 1 base from V and 10 bases from J, leaving 14 bases between. The CDR3 length is 14 residues. CDR3: CASSLVGPPQEQFF. CDR3 DNA sequence: TGTGCCAGCAGCTTAGTTGGGCCCCCCCAAGAGCAGTTCTTC.

The chain links TRBV5-1 to TRBJ1-1; 7 bases fit TRBD1. The CDR3 totals 14 residues. Germline lookup yields CDR1 SGHRS and CDR2 YFSETQ. V was pared by 5 bases and J by 0 bases, with 4 bases of the junction left unmatched. CDR3: CASRAQGVNTEAFF. In nucleotides, the CDR3 is TGCGCCAGCAGGGCCCAGGGGGTGAACACTGAAGCTTTCTTT.

The CDR3 protein is CASSAMASPAGELFF. The CDR3 region has the DNA TGTGCCAGCAGCGCAATGGCCAGTCCCGCCGGGGAGCTGTTTTTT. The chain joins TRBV7-3 to TRBJ2-2; D gene uncertain. V was clipped by 5 bases and J by 6 bases, with 16 bases between them. Germline CDR1 and CDR2: SGHTA and FQGTGA. The CDR3 is 15 residues long.

The CDR3 reads CASSLRPDSLSGANVLTF. The CDR3 DNA sequence: TGCGCCAGCAGCTTACGACCGGACAGCCTCTCTGGGGCCAACGTCCTGACTTTC. The gene calls are TRBV5-1 and TRBJ2-6, with D perhaps matching TRBD1 (6 bases). The CDR3 length is 18 residues. Looked up from germline, CDR1 is SGHRS and CDR2 is YFSETQ. Trimming left V 2 bases short and J 0 bases short, with 15 bases between.

The chain recombines TRBV19 with TRBJ2-2; D is possibly TRBD2 (5 bases). The CDR3 spans 15 residues. Germline lookup yields CDR1 LNHDA and CDR2 SQIVND (reference sequence). V was trimmed by 2 bases and J by 5 bases, leaving 12 bases between them. CDR3 bases: TGTGCCAGTAGTATAACTCCTACGGGAACCGGGGAGCTGTTTTTT. This gives the protein CASSITPTGTGELFF.

This clone was seen once. The gene calls are TRBV10-1 and TRBJ2-1; 8 bases line up with TRBD2. The trim removed 3 bases at V and 7 bases at J, leaving 2 bases unmatched. The CDR3 has 13 residues. Looked up from germline, CDR1 is WNHNN and CDR2 is SYGVQD (reference sequence). The CDR3 nucleotides read TGCGCCAGCAGTGAAAGCGGGAGAAATGAGCAGTTCTTC. This gives the protein CASSESGRNEQFF.

The rearrangement links TRBV5-5 to TRBJ2-4; 8 bases match TRBD1. The CDR3 contains 15 residues. Germline CDR1 SGHKS, CDR2 YYEKEE (reference sequence). V shed 5 bases and J 8 bases; nucleotides not matched to a gene: 12. This CDR3 reads CASRPVGQGEDIQYF. In DNA form, the CDR3 reads TGTGCCAGCAGACCCGTCGGACAGGGTGAGGACATTCAGTACTTC.

This chain uses TRBV6-5 with TRBJ1-2; D unresolved. V dropped 8 bases and J dropped 8 bases, with 15 bases sitting between them. This CDR3 contains 12 residues. CDR1 is MNHEY and CDR2 is SVGAGI in the germline V gene. CDR3 in DNA: TGTGCCAGCGGGGTGATAGCGGGAGGCTACACCTTC. Translating gives CASGVIAGGYTF.

The V and J genes are TRBV2 and TRBJ1-2; TRBD1 might be the D (5 bases). Germline-derived CDR1 and CDR2 are SNHLY and FYNNEI. V gave up 8 bases and J gave up 3 bases, with 10 bases separating them. This CDR3 comprises 12 residues. The CDR3 loop reads CASSDSYYGYTF. The CDR3 region has the DNA TGTGCCAGCTCCGACAGTTACTATGGCTACACCTTC.

The chain couples TRBV7-8 to TRBJ1-1; D uncertain. This CDR3 region has 13 residues. Trimming cost V 5 bases and J 0 bases, with 7 bases left between them. CDR1 SGHVS and CDR2 FQNEAQ come from the germline V gene. CDR3 bases: TGTGCCAGCAGCGGGCACATGAACACTGAAGCTTTCTTT. Protein sequence: CASSGHMNTEAFF.

A single count supports this clone. V is TRBV29-1 and J is TRBJ1-1; no clear D. In germline, CDR1 is SQVTM, CDR2 ANQGSEA. Trimming removed 5 bases from V and 1 base from J, with 11 bases in between. The CDR3 consists of 13 residues. Written as DNA, the CDR3 is TGCAGCGTTAAGAGACACCCGAACACTGAAGCTTTCTTT. Amino acids: CSVKRHPNTEAFF.

This chain joins TRBV2 and TRBJ2-7, with 7 nucleotides matching TRBD1. V lost 6 bases, J lost 5 bases, and 10 bases stayed unmatched. This CDR3 region has 14 residues. Germline values: CDR1 SNHLY, CDR2 FYNNEI. DNA for the CDR3: TGTGCCAGCAGGGAGACAGGGTACGGGAACGAGCAGTACTTC. Translation: CASRETGYGNEQYF.